The 24 T cell receptor beta chains presented below share a single source sample, sequenced in a study of regulatory T cells in long-lasting Graves disease. Time point of the sample: newly diagnosed GD, antithyroid drugs for less than 3 months. The TCR library was prepared using RNA isolated from PBMCs. Researchers made TCR beta libraries by using iRepertoire HTBI primers and running Arm-PCR on CDR3 regions. TCRdb processed the multiplex PCR reads anew with MiXCR; each CDR3 protein has one entry. The sample has a few hundred thousand distinct CDR3 sequences, about an eighth seen once. Another study also made use of these data, one on T cells in Graves' hyperthyroidism and ophthalmopathy.

The specimen was peripheral blood mononuclear cells (PBMCs), collected at new diagnosis, from a patient treated with antithyroid drugs. These receptors were taken from a young woman with Graves disease.

The V gene is TRBV6-1, the J gene TRBJ1-2; no clear D gene. The V and J ends lost 5 bases and 4 bases respectively, with 5 bases between them. CDR1 is MNHNS and CDR2 is SASEGT in the germline V gene. This CDR3 is 11 amino acids long. DNA of the CDR3: TGTGCCAGCAGTCATATCTATGGCTACACCTTC. It translates to CASSHIYGYTF.

This clonotype was counted a few times. The chain recombines TRBV6-1 with TRBJ1-1, with 10 bases aligning to TRBD1. V lost 5 bases, J lost 11 bases, and 14 bases stayed unmatched. The CDR3 totals 15 residues. The germline gives CDR1 MNHNS, CDR2 SASEGT. The CDR3 loop is CASSSIDRGRDKAFF. DNA of the CDR3: TGTGCCAGCAGTAGCATAGACAGGGGGCGCGATAAGGCTTTCTTT.

Ten or more counts support this clonotype. The J gene is TRBJ2-3, the V gene TRBV7-9; no firm D call. The CDR3 covers 15 residues. V lost 2 bases, J lost 2 bases, and 11 bases lay in between. The germline CDR1 and CDR2 sequences are SEHNR and FQNEAQ (reference sequence). CDR3: CASSLLALNTDTQYF. DNA of the CDR3: TGTGCCAGCAGCTTACTTGCACTCAACACAGATACGCAGTATTTT.

This clonotype was observed at least ten times. The CDR3 nucleotides read TGTGCCGGCGGGGGTAGCGGGGACTTATATTTT. Its translation is CAGGGSGDLYF. The chain has TRBV7-3 and TRBJ2-3, with TRBD2 matching 8 bases. After removal of 11 bases from V and 15 bases from J, the junction contained 13 bases not matched to a gene. Germline V gene data show CDR1 as SGHTA and CDR2 as FQGTGA. This CDR3 comprises 11 residues. Drawing the rest from reference TRBV7-3 and TRBJ2-3, the complete variable domain is GAGVSQTPSNKVTEKGKYVELRCDPISGHTALYWYRQSLGQGPEFLIYFQGTGAADDSGLPNDRFFAVRPEGSVSTLKIQRTERGDSAVYLCAGGGSGDLYFGPGTRLTVL.

Worth noting for this clonotype: The junction does not match germline at one end; this may be a read error. V gene TRBV7-7 combines with J gene TRBJ1-1; D not resolved. CDR1 and CDR2 from the germline V gene are SSHAT and FNYEAQ (reference sequence). The CDR3 loop spans 13 amino acids. CDR3 bases: TGTGCTAGCAGCTTAAATGAAAACACTGAAGCTTTCTTT. Its translation is CASSLNENTEAFF.

Ten or more counts support this clonotype. This chain uses TRBV29-1 with TRBJ2-5, with unresolved D. V dropped 6 bases and J dropped 5 bases, with 10 bases sitting between them. Germline V gives CDR1 SQVTM, CDR2 ANQGSEA. CDR3 size: 11 residues. The CDR3 loop reads CSVGRSETQYF. The CDR3, as DNA: TGCAGCGTCGGGCGATCGGAGACCCAGTACTTC.

This clonotype was recorded at least ten times. The chain couples TRBV11-2 to TRBJ2-7; possibly TRBD2 for D (6 bases). CDR1 and CDR2 from the germline V gene are SGHAT and FQNNGV. The CDR3 totals 14 residues. V lost 3 bases to trimming and J lost 3 bases, with 12 bases between them. Written as DNA, the CDR3 is TGTGCCAGCAGCTTCGGGACTGCCCTCTACGAGCAGTACTTC. Its protein product is CASSFGTALYEQYF. Variable domain in full (rest from reference TRBV11-2 and TRBJ2-7): EAGVAQSPRYKIIEKRQSVAFWCNPISGHATLYWYQQILGQGPKLLIQFQNNGVVDDSQLPKDRFSAERLKGVDSTLKIQPAKLEDSAVYLCASSFGTALYEQYFGPGTRLTVT.

The rearrangement uses TRBV20-1 and TRBJ1-3, with D possibly TRBD1 on 6 matching bases. Deletions cut 0 bases from V and 4 bases from J, with 16 bases between. Germline lookup yields CDR1 DFQATT and CDR2 SNEGSKA (reference sequence). The CDR3 consists of 16 residues. The CDR3 nucleotides read TGCAGTGCTAGAGATCACACGGCAGGGGTGGGAAACACCATATATTTT. Encoded protein: CSARDHTAGVGNTIYF.

The gene calls are TRBV2 and TRBJ2-3; no definite D call. The CDR3 has 14 amino acids. V gave up 6 bases and J gave up 2 bases, with 12 bases separating them. CDR1 is SNHLY, CDR2 FYNNEI, per germline. CDR3 sequence: CASRADLNTDTQYF. CDR3 nucleotide sequence: TGTGCCAGCAGGGCCGACCTGAACACAGATACGCAGTATTTT.

This clonotype was detected many times. J is TRBJ1-5 and V is TRBV5-5, with a possible D match to TRBD1 (5 bases). This CDR3 spans 14 amino acids. Trimming removed 4 bases at V and 4 bases at J, with 12 bases between. Germline CDR1 SGHKS, CDR2 YYEKEE (reference sequence). The CDR3 is CASSPFGGNQPQHF. The CDR3 DNA sequence: TGTGCCAGCAGCCCTTTTGGGGGGAATCAGCCCCAGCATTTT.

The V gene is TRBV20-1, the J gene TRBJ2-3; 9 nucleotides match TRBD1. Germline CDR1 reads DFQATT; CDR2 reads SNEGSKA (reference sequence). This CDR3 region has 16 residues. V lost 3 bases, J lost 0 bases, and 7 bases stayed unmatched. The CDR3 DNA follows: TGCAGTGCTAGTTGTACAGGGGGCGTCAGCACAGATACGCAGTATTTT. This codes for CSASCTGGVSTDTQYF.

About this clonotype itself: This sequence may be a read error, since a much larger clone differs from it by one base. The chain couples TRBV12-3 or TRBV12-4 to TRBJ2-5, with 8 nucleotides matching TRBD1. The V segment lost 6 bases and the J segment 11 bases; nucleotides outside the gene matches: 17. CDR3 length: 15 amino acids. DNA of the CDR3: TGTGCCAGCAGCGGGACAGGACTTCCTTACAATGAGCAGTACTTC. As protein: CASSGTGLPYNEQYF.

This clonotype has a count of ten or more. This chain uses TRBV2 with TRBJ2-6; D is possibly TRBD2 (6 bases). The ends were cut back, 4 bases at V and 1 base at J, with 17 bases in the middle. Germline V CDR1 and CDR2: SNHLY, FYNNEI. CDR3 length equals 18 residues. The CDR3 bases are TGTGCCAGCAGTGCGCGTCAGAGACTAGTGTCTGGGGCCAACGTCCTGACTTTC. Its translation: CASSARQRLVSGANVLTF.

This clonotype was detected a few times. At one end the junction does not follow the germline gene, possibly because of a read error. The CDR3 nucleotides read TGTGCCAGCAGCTTAGAAGGTCGACAGGGCTATGGCTGCACCTTC. Its protein product is CASSLEGRQGYGCTF. The chain couples TRBV7-9 to TRBJ1-2, with 7 bases lining up with TRBD1. The length of the CDR3 is 15 residues. Germline assignment: CDR1 SEHNR and CDR2 FQNEAQ (reference sequence).

This clonotype showed up many times. The genes are TRBV12-3 or TRBV12-4 and TRBJ1-4; D possibly corresponds to TRBD1 (5 bases). CDR3 length: 14 residues. V lost 7 bases, J lost 7 bases, and 16 bases lay in between. The DNA for the CDR3 is TGTGCCAGCAATATAAAGGGGCTGAGTGAAAAACTGTTTTTT. This encodes CASNIKGLSEKLFF.

This clonotype came up many times. The genes are TRBV20-1 and TRBJ2-3; D is undetermined. The CDR3 has 13 amino acids. Deletions cut 6 bases from V and 4 bases from J, with 14 bases between. CDR1 is DFQATT and CDR2 is SNEGSKA in the germline V gene (reference sequence). The CDR3 protein is CSAAMDVADTQYF. In nucleotides, the CDR3 is TGCAGTGCAGCCATGGACGTTGCAGATACGCAGTATTTT.

Ten or more counts support this clonotype. The chain couples TRBV5-1 to TRBJ1-1, with TRBD1 matching 11 bases. Per the germline V gene, CDR1 is SGHRS and CDR2 is YFSETQ. V lost 4 bases and J lost 5; bases outside the gene matches: 7. The CDR3 sequence is 15 residues long. The CDR3 sequence: CASSAWTGGETEAFF. As DNA, the CDR3 is TGCGCCAGCAGCGCCTGGACAGGGGGCGAGACTGAAGCTTTCTTT.

Concerning this clonotype itself: A much bigger clone sits one base away, suggesting this may be a read error. The gene calls are TRBV6-2 or TRBV6-3 and TRBJ2-3; 7 positions agree with TRBD2. The CDR3 has 16 amino acids. CDR1 and CDR2 from the germline V gene are MNHEY and SVGEGT. The CDR3 DNA is TGTGACAGCAGGGAAGATCTAGCGGTCTCCACAGATACGCAGTATTTT. It translates to CDSREDLAVSTDTQYF.

In its sample, this clonotype was seen a few times. The chain combines TRBV20-1 with TRBJ1-2, with 9 bases lining up with TRBD1. Germline V gene sequence: CDR1 DFQATT, CDR2 SNEGSKA (reference sequence). The trim removed 6 bases at V and 4 bases at J, leaving 18 bases unmatched. This CDR3 spans 17 amino acids. This chain's CDR3 is CSAKPGQGNSRGYGYTF. As DNA, the CDR3 is TGCAGTGCCAAGCCGGGACAGGGTAATAGTAGGGGCTATGGCTACACCTTC.

V and J are TRBV6-1 and TRBJ2-3, with D hard to call. Germline CDR1 and CDR2: MNHNS and SASEGT. The CDR3 spans 15 residues. Trimming left V 5 bases short and J 7 bases short, with 19 bases between. Here the CDR3 DNA reads TGTGCCAGCAGTAGTGACCCGGATGCTACCCATACGCAGTATTTT. This translates into CASSSDPDATHTQYF.

This clonotype was counted only a few times. The rearrangement uses TRBV15 and TRBJ1-1, with TRBD1 identical over 8 bases. V lost 5 bases, J lost 1 base, and 15 bases stayed unmatched. The CDR3 covers 18 residues. The V gene's germline CDR1 is LNHNV and CDR2 YYDKDF (reference sequence). As DNA, the CDR3 is TGTGCCACCAGCCGAACCCGACAGGGGCTAAACGAGAACACTGAAGCTTTCTTT. It specifies CATSRTRQGLNENTEAFF.

On this clonotype: This may arise from a read error, as a much more abundant clone is one base away. CDR3 in amino acids: CAISEGWDEQYF. DNA of the CDR3: TGTGCCATCAGTGAAGGCTGGGATGAGCAGTACTTC. The chain employs TRBV10-3 and TRBJ2-7, with D uncertain. CDR1 and CDR2 (germline): ENHRY, SYGVKD. V dropped 3 bases and J dropped 7 bases, with 10 bases sitting between them. CDR3 size: 12 residues.

This clonotype has more than one count but fewer than ten. This chain joins TRBV7-2 and TRBJ2-3; D is ambiguous. The CDR3 length is 14 residues. Per the germline V gene, CDR1 is SGHTA and CDR2 is FQGNSA. V dropped 5 bases and J dropped 0 bases, with 9 bases sitting between them. CDR3 in amino acids: CASSPYYSTDTQYF. CDR3 sequence (DNA): TGTGCCAGCAGCCCCTATTATAGCACAGATACGCAGTATTTT. Supplemented by reference TRBV7-2 and TRBJ2-3, the full variable domain reads GAGVSQSPSNKVTEKGKDVELRCDPISGHTALYWYRQSLGQGLEFLIYFQGNSAPDKSGLPSDRFSAERTGGSVSTLTIQRTQQEDSAVYLCASSPYYSTDTQYFGPGTRLTVL.

This clonotype was recorded many times. V gene TRBV20-1 combines with J gene TRBJ2-1; 9 positions match TRBD2. CDR1 is DFQATT, CDR2 SNEGSKA, per germline (reference sequence). The CDR3 length is 17 residues. V shed 5 bases and J 4 bases; nucleotides not matched to a gene: 15. CDR3 DNA: TGCAGTGCTTTCCGGAACCCGGGACTAGCAGGTTACAATGAGCAGTTCTTC. Translation: CSAFRNPGLAGYNEQFF.